A selection of T cell receptor beta chains follows, all from one sample in a study of a mutant IDH1 vaccine in newly diagnosed glioma. Repertoires were generated with immunoSEQ multiplex PCR, while TCRdb's copy carries only in-frame clones and drops some. Of 60,000 to 65,000 clones listed, roughly four fifths were seen once; the top ten hold about 4%. The antigens of these receptors remain unknown. The source was PBMCs, collected from a glioma patient whose treatment included an IDH1 peptide vaccine. The receptors stem from a man aged 25 to 40 with glioma. The CDR3 runs from the conserved cysteine through the conserved F or W. Each record gives: V gene, J gene, CDR3 protein.

V: TRBV5-4; J: TRBJ2-7; CDR3: CASSLGQGHEQYF
V: TRBV5-1; J: TRBJ2-3; CDR3: CASSVGQGGDTQYF
V: TRBV18; J: TRBJ1-3; CDR3: CASSPNKATSGNTIYF
V: TRBV6-5; J: TRBJ1-4; CDR3: CASSSVRTGEKLFF
V: TRBV19; J: TRBJ1-5; CDR3: CASSIDQPRQAHQPQHF
V: TRBV15; J: TRBJ1-6; CDR3: CATSRDRQGRDSPLHF
V: TRBV7-9; J: TRBJ1-2; CDR3: CASSWQGIGYGYTF
V: TRBV19; J: TRBJ1-1; CDR3: CASRYRDGLLGAFF
V: TRBV13; J: TRBJ2-6; CDR3: CASTRGGNSGANVLTF
V: TRBV21-1; J: TRBJ2-4; CDR3: CASSKGTDLAKNIQYF
V: TRBV6-1; J: TRBJ1-4; CDR3: CASGQINEKLFF
V: TRBV2; J: TRBJ1-4; CDR3: CASSVQGVSNEKLFF
V: TRBV19; J: TRBJ2-7; CDR3: CASSDRGAPYEQYF
V: TRBV27; J: TRBJ1-1; CDR3: CASSLGGWYTEAFF
V: TRBV29-1; J: TRBJ1-2; CDR3: CSVWTGSNYGYTF
V: TRBV30; J: TRBJ2-1; CDR3: CAWSGLVAYNEQFF
V: TRBV28; J: TRBJ2-7; CDR3: CASSLWGEGYEQYF
V: TRBV11-2; J: TRBJ1-4; CDR3: CASRGQGNEKLFF
V: TRBV19; J: TRBJ1-2; CDR3: CASSNRQGTYGYTF
V: TRBV6-5; J: TRBJ2-7; CDR3: CASSSLAGGYNEQYF
V: TRBV6-1; J: TRBJ1-4; CDR3: CASSDRYNEKLFF
V: TRBV13; J: TRBJ2-7; CDR3: CASSSRDRGRSYEQYF
V: TRBV7-2; J: TRBJ2-1; CDR3: CASSPRGSGAYNEQFF
V: TRBV5-1; J: TRBJ2-1; CDR3: CASSGGPSGHNEQFF
V: TRBV5-1; J: TRBJ2-5; CDR3: CASSFPGLPAETQYF
V: TRBV7-6; J: TRBJ1-6; CDR3: CASSLGGQGSSGSLHF
V: TRBV19; J: TRBJ1-1; CDR3: CASSIDNNIMNTEAFF
V: TRBV6-5; J: TRBJ1-2; CDR3: CASRPDRVSGYTF
V: TRBV19; J: TRBJ1-1; CDR3: CASRDRVNTEAFF
V: TRBV5-1; J: TRBJ1-2; CDR3: CASSPSPGRPNYGYTF
V: TRBV5-1; J: TRBJ2-7; CDR3: CASSFLATTSYEQYF
V: TRBV7-9; J: TRBJ1-5; CDR3: CASSQGDQPQHF
V: TRBV6-5; J: TRBJ1-5; CDR3: CASSYLDGQPQHF
V: TRBV7-2; J: TRBJ1-2; CDR3: CASSLAGGAYYGYTF
V: TRBV5-1; J: TRBJ2-3; CDR3: CASSRLGGDTQYF
V: TRBV15; J: TRBJ1-1; CDR3: CATSSHRTGYTEAFF
V: TRBV5-6; J: TRBJ1-6; CDR3: CASSARQGRSPLHF
V: TRBV7-8; J: TRBJ2-3; CDR3: CASSLPAADTQYF
V: TRBV7-9; J: TRBJ1-4; CDR3: CASSHSEQGNEKLFF
V: TRBV6-5; J: TRBJ1-5; CDR3: CASSLAYSNQPQHF
V: TRBV28; J: TRBJ1-5; CDR3: CASTPRGSNQPQHF
V: TRBV7-9; J: TRBJ2-3; CDR3: CASSNTDTQYF
V: TRBV19; J: TRBJ1-6; CDR3: CASSIYRDRGNSPLHF
V: TRBV5-5; J: TRBJ2-1; CDR3: CASSPTTGKEQFF
V: TRBV28; J: TRBJ1-2; CDR3: CASSFYLSWLGYGYTF
V: TRBV10-3; J: TRBJ1-2; CDR3: CAIKGDRLANYGYTF
V: TRBV19; J: TRBJ2-2; CDR3: CASSTRGLWAGELFF
V: TRBV29-1; J: TRBJ1-3; CDR3: CSVEGPTGNTIYF
V: TRBV29-1; J: TRBJ1-1; CDR3: CSALDRNTEAFF
V: TRBV4-1; J: TRBJ2-7; CDR3: CASSQGYLTRISEQYF
V: TRBV30; J: TRBJ2-3; CDR3: CAWSVGTGTQYF
V: TRBV5-1; J: TRBJ2-2; CDR3: CASSSGAENTGELFF
V: TRBV25-1; J: TRBJ1-3; CDR3: CASSEGDRGSGNTIYF
V: TRBV5-6; J: TRBJ1-1; CDR3: CASSLKAGATEAFF
V: TRBV5-8; J: TRBJ2-3; CDR3: CASSAWGASTDTQYF
V: TRBV11-2; J: TRBJ1-1; CDR3: CASSLRWAEAFF